Shown below are 2 T cell receptor beta chains from a single sample sequenced in a study of shared clonotypes between healthy human individuals. TCRdb keeps only in-frame clones here, not all; method: immunoSEQ multiplex PCR. Of 500,000 to 650,000 clones listed, around three quarters are singletons. The sequencing input was PBMCs. The receptors originated from a woman between 40 and 55 years old in good health. Some clones in this sample may be carry-over from other donors' samples.

The V and J genes are TRBV4-1 and TRBJ1-1; D ambiguous. The germline V gene has CDR1 MGHRA and CDR2 YSYEKL. The CDR3 consists of 13 residues. V was cut by 6 bases and J by 3 bases, with 11 bases left in between. CDR3 sequence reads: CASRSMTDTEAFF. Here the CDR3 DNA reads TGCGCCAGCAGATCCATGACCGACACTGAAGCTTTCTTT.

The sample holds one count of this clone. The chain has TRBV19 and TRBJ1-1, with 10 bases identical to TRBD1. The V gene end was trimmed by 4 bases and the J gene end by 11 bases; junction bases not matched to a gene: 7. This CDR3 spans 13 amino acids. Germline CDR1 reads LNHDA; CDR2 reads SQIVND (reference sequence). CDR3 residues: CASSTGTGARAFF. Written as DNA, the CDR3 is TGTGCCAGTAGTACCGGGACAGGGGCACGCGCTTTCTTT.